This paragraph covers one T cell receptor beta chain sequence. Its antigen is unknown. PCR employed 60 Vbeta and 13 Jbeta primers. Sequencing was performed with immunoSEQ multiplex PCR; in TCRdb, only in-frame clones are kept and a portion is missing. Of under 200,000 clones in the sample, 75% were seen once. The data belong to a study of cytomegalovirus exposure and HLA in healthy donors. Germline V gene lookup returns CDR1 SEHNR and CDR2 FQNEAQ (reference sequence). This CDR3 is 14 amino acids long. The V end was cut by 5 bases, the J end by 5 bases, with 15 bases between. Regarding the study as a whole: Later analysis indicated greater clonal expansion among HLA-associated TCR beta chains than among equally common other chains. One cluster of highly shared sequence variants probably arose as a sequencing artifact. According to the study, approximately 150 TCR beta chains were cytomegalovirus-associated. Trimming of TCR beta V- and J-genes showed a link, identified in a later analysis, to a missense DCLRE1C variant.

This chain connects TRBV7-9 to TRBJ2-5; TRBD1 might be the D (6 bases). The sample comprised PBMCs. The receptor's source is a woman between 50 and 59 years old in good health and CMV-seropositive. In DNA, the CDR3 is TGTGCCAGCAGCGGGCAGGGGCTGGGGGAGACCCAGTACTTC. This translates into CASSGQGLGETQYF.